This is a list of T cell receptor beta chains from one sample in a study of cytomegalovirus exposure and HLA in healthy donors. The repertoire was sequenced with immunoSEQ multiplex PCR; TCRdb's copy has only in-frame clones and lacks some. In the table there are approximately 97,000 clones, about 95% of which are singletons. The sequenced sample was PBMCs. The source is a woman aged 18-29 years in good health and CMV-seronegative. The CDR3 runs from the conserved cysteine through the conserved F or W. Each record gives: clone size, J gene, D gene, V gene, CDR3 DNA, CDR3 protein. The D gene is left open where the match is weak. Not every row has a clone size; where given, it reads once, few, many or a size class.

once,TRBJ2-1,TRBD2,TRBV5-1,TGCGCCAGCAGCTTGTTAGATCCTAGCGGGAGGGAGCAGTTCTTC,CASSLLDPSGREQFF
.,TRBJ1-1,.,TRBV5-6,TGTGCCAGCAGCTACGGACACCCGAACACTGAAGCTTTCTTT,CASSYGHPNTEAFF
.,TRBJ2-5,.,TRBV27,TGTGCCAGCATGGGCGAGACCCAGTACTTC,CASMGETQYF
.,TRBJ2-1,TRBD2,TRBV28,TGTGCCAGCAGTTACCTGGGGCTAGCGGAGAACAATGAGCAGTTCTTC,CASSYLGLAENNEQFF
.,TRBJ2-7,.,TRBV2,TGTGCCAGCAGTGACCGCGATAGTTCCTACGAGCAGTACTTC,CASSDRDSSYEQYF
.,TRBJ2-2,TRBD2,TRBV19,TGTGCCAGTAGTATTGAGACTAGCGGGTGGAACACCGGGGAGCTGTTTTTT,CASSIETSGWNTGELFF
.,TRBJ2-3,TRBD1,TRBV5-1,TGCGCCAGCACCATATACTGGGACAGCCAACGCACAGATACGCAGTATTTT,CASTIYWDSQRTDTQYF
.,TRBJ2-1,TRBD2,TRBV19,TGTGCCAGTAGTATCTGGGAGCGGGAGAGGAAGTTCTTC,CASSIWERERKFF
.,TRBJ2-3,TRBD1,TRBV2,TGTGCCAGCACCTATCGACAGGGGGGCACAGATACGCAGTATTTT,CASTYRQGGTDTQYF
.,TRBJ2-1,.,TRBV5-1,TGCGCCAGCAGCTGGGGGGACTCTCCAATCGAGCAGTTCTTC,CASSWGDSPIEQFF
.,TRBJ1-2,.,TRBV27,TGTGCCAGCACCACATCGAGGAGCTATGGCTACACCTTC,CASTTSRSYGYTF
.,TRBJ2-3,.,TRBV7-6,TGTGCCAGCAGCTATCGATCGGTAGACACAGATACGCAGTATTTT,CASSYRSVDTDTQYF
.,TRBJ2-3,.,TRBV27,TGTGCCAGCAGTTTTCAGGGGAGGGACTTTGGAGATACGCAGTATTTT,CASSFQGRDFGDTQYF
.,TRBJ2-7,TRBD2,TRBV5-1,TGCGCCAGCAGCTTGGACTCTAGCGGGGCTTACGAGCAGTACTTC,CASSLDSSGAYEQYF
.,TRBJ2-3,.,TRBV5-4,TGTGCCAGCTCCGCGGGACGGTCCTCTGGCACAGATACGCAGTATTTT,CASSAGRSSGTDTQYF
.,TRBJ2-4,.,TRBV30,TGTGCCTGGAGTGGGCCGACTCTAAGGGCCAAAAACATTCAGTACTTC,CAWSGPTLRAKNIQYF
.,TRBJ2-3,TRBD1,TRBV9,TGTGCCAGCAGCACCCCGACAGGGGCAGAAATCACAGATACGCAGTATTTT,CASSTPTGAEITDTQYF